The 4 T cell receptor beta chains below come from one sample, sequenced in a study of T cell responses to AZD1222 COVID-19 vaccine. The table came from immunoSEQ multiplex PCR; TCRdb's copy has only in-frame clones and leaves some out. Found here are some 170,000 clones, 90% to 95% of them singletons; the top ten hold around 0.97%. This sample comprised peripheral blood, obtained 28 days after the second dose of the MenACWY control vaccine. All receptors come from an adult who received the MenACWY meningococcal vaccine as a control.

The chain recombines TRBV5-1 with TRBJ1-1, with D possibly being TRBD1 (6 bases). The V end lost 2 bases, the J end lost 2 bases, and 10 bases lay between the germline ends. The length of the CDR3 is 14 residues. CDR1 and CDR2 from the germline V gene are SGHRS and YFSETQ. CDR3 loop: CASSFQGINTEAFF. The DNA of the CDR3 is TGCGCCAGCAGCTTTCAGGGGATCAACACTGAAGCTTTCTTT.

The gene calls are TRBV21-1 and TRBJ1-1. TRBV21-1 is marked as a pseudogene. CDR3 length equals 16 residues. This chain's CDR3 is CASSKGDFLPNTEAFF. The CDR3 DNA reads as TGTGCCAGCAGCAAAGGCGACTTTCTCCCGAACACTGAAGCTTTCTTT.

This clone has a single count. The chain has TRBV7-9 and TRBJ2-1; TRBD2 agrees at 11 bases. Per the germline V gene, CDR1 is SEHNR and CDR2 is FQNEAQ (reference sequence). CDR3 size: 14 residues. Germline trimming cut 6 bases from V and 8 bases from J; bases unmatched to any gene: 6. The CDR3 here is CASSLAGGGHEQFF. The CDR3 DNA follows: TGTGCCAGCAGTCTAGCGGGGGGAGGCCATGAGCAGTTCTTC.

The V gene is TRBV10-2, the J gene TRBJ2-3; D may be TRBD2 (5 bases). CDR1 is WSHSY and CDR2 is SAAADI in the germline V gene. V was cut by 3 bases and J by 1 base, with 17 bases left in between. CDR3 size: 17 residues. The CDR3 loop reads CASSDGFRVSGTDTQYF. The CDR3 nucleotides read TGCGCCAGCAGTGATGGATTCCGGGTTAGCGGCACAGATACGCAGTATTTT.